The rows below give T cell receptor beta chains drawn from one sample of a study of cytomegalovirus exposure and HLA in healthy donors. Clones were sequenced by immunoSEQ multiplex PCR, and TCRdb holds only the in-frame ones, with some missing. The sample consists of fewer than 200,000 clones, approximately 12% of them appearing once. The sample consisted of PBMCs. These receptors all stem from a man aged 45-65 years in good health and CMV-seropositive. CDR3s include the opening cysteine and the closing phenylalanine or tryptophan. The D gene is left open where the match is weak. For some rows the clone size is stated as once, few or many, or as a class when expanded; others skip it.

length,size,V,D,J,DNA,CDR3
14,few,TRBV30,NA,TRBJ1-6,TGTGCCTGGAGTTATGAGGGAACGGGTTCGCCCCTCCACTTT,CAWSYEGTGSPLHF
14,few,TRBV19,TRBD1,TRBJ1-1,TGTGCCAGTAGTATGGGACAGTTTAACACTGAAGCTTTCTTT,CASSMGQFNTEAFF
18,few,TRBV11-3,TRBD2,TRBJ2-3,TGTGCCAGCAGCTTAGGCCTAGCGGGGGGCTTTAGCACAGATACGCAGTATTTT,CASSLGLAGGFSTDTQYF
16,NA,TRBV4-3,NA,TRBJ2-2,TGCGCCAGCAGCCAAGAGGGGGGGGGCTACACCGGGGAGCTGTTTTTT,CASSQEGGGYTGELFF
14,few,TRBV19,TRBD1,TRBJ1-2,TGTGCCAGTAGTCACGGGACAGGCCTCTATGGCTACACCTTC,CASSHGTGLYGYTF
17,NA,TRBV28,TRBD1,TRBJ1-2,TGTGCCAGCAGGGAACCGGGACAGGGCATTACTAACTATGGCTACACCTTC,CASREPGQGITNYGYTF
15,few,TRBV6-5,TRBD2,TRBJ2-1,TGTGCCAGCAGCGTCATAGCGGGGCCTTACAATGAGCAGTTCTTC,CASSVIAGPYNEQFF
14,few,TRBV6-5,NA,TRBJ2-5,TGTGCCAGCAGCCCCGGGACATTCTCAGAGACCCAGTACTTC,CASSPGTFSETQYF
15,NA,TRBV6-5,TRBD1,TRBJ1-4,TGTGCCAGCAGAAATCCGGGACAGGGGGAAGAAAAACTGTTTTTT,CASRNPGQGEEKLFF
13,few,TRBV6-1,TRBD1,TRBJ2-5,TGTGCCAGCAGCAGGGACAGGGGGGAGACCCAGTACTTC,CASSRDRGETQYF
15,NA,TRBV6-4,NA,TRBJ1-6,TGTGCCAGCAGTGCGACGACAGGCGGCTTCTCACCCCTCCACTTT,CASSATTGGFSPLHF
11,NA,TRBV28,NA,TRBJ1-1,TGTGCCAGCGGAAGGGGTGCTGAAGCTTTCTTT,CASGRGAEAFF
14,NA,TRBV5-6,NA,TRBJ1-6,TGTGCCAGCAGCTTGGATACCAGGGATTCACCCCTCCACTTT,CASSLDTRDSPLHF
14,few,TRBV5-1,TRBD1,TRBJ1-3,TGCGCCAGCAGCTTGGAAGGGGGCGGAAACACCATATATTTT,CASSLEGGGNTIYF
11,NA,TRBV20-1,NA,TRBJ1-2,TGCAGTGCACCTGGGGCGTCTGGCTACACCTTC,CSAPGASGYTF
14,few,TRBV4-2,TRBD1,TRBJ2-7,TGTGCCAGCAGCCAAATTGGGACAGGGGTGGTGCAGTACTTC,CASSQIGTGVVQYF
13,few,TRBV6-5,NA,TRBJ1-6,TGTGCCAGTAGGGGGAGGGATAATTCACCCCTCCACTTT,CASRGRDNSPLHF
15,few,TRBV2,TRBD2,TRBJ2-1,TGTGCCAGCACCAGAGGACTAGCGGGGGGTCTTGAGCAGTTCTTC,CASTRGLAGGLEQFF
15,NA,TRBV7-2,TRBD2,TRBJ2-1,TGTGCCAGCAGATCTCAAGCGGGGGGGCCCGGTGAGCAGTTCTTC,CASRSQAGGPGEQFF
14,few,TRBV7-2,NA,TRBJ1-2,TGTGCCAGCAACCCATGGGAGAAGAACTATGGCTACACCTTC,CASNPWEKNYGYTF
16,NA,TRBV6-5,NA,TRBJ1-3,TGTGCCAGCAGTTACAGTGCAGTTACATCTGGAAACACCATATATTTT,CASSYSAVTSGNTIYF
14,few,TRBV5-1,NA,TRBJ2-1,TGCGCCAGCAGCTTGGCAGAGTTAGCCAATGAGCAGTTCTTC,CASSLAELANEQFF
18,few,TRBV4-3,TRBD2,TRBJ2-1,TGCGCCAGCAGCCAGCAAGGACTAGCGGGGGGGTCCTACAATGAGCAGTTCTTC,CASSQQGLAGGSYNEQFF
13,NA,TRBV30,TRBD2,TRBJ2-1,TGTGCCTGGAGTAGACTAGCAAAAAATGAGCAGTTCTTC,CAWSRLAKNEQFF
17,NA,TRBV4-3,NA,TRBJ2-1,TGCGCCAGCAGCCAAGATTTCGGGGTTAGCTCCTACAATGAGCAGTTCTTC,CASSQDFGVSSYNEQFF
13,few,TRBV15,NA,TRBJ1-2,TGTGCCACCAGCCCCACAGGTAGCTATGGCTACACCTTC,CATSPTGSYGYTF
12,few,TRBV7-8,NA,TRBJ2-7,TGTGCCAGCAGCTTATGGGGGGACGAGCAGTACTTC,CASSLWGDEQYF
20,few,TRBV13,TRBD1,TRBJ2-6,TGTGCCAGCAGCTTAATGGTTAGGGACAGGGGGCGGACTGGGGCCAACGTCCTGACTTTC,CASSLMVRDRGRTGANVLTF
13,NA,TRBV6-1,NA,TRBJ1-2,TGTGCCAGCAGTGGCGATCGGGGTTATGGCTACACCTTC,CASSGDRGYGYTF
14,NA,TRBV7-6,NA,TRBJ2-7,TGTGCCAGCAGCTTAGATAGGGGCAGCTACGAGCAGTACTTC,CASSLDRGSYEQYF
17,few,TRBV6-1,NA,TRBJ1-1,TGTGCCAGCAGTGAAAGGCCGGACGGAACTCCTCCGGCGGGAGCTTTCTTT,CASSERPDGTPPAGAFF
12,NA,TRBV6-1,NA,TRBJ1-2,TGTGCCAGCAGTAACGCGGTTCGCGGCTACACCTTC,CASSNAVRGYTF
13,few,TRBV29-1,NA,TRBJ2-1,TGCAGCGTTGGACTGGGAGTGTTGGGTGAGCAGTTCTTC,CSVGLGVLGEQFF
14,few,TRBV5-1,TRBD1,TRBJ2-5,TGCGCCAGCGGCGAGGGGGCCTCCGAAGAGACCCAGTACTTC,CASGEGASEETQYF
16,NA,TRBV7-9,NA,TRBJ2-5,TGTGCCAGCAGCTTAGTCTTTTCGGTAGCGGAGGAGACCCAGTACTTC,CASSLVFSVAEETQYF
16,few,TRBV5-6,NA,TRBJ2-5,TGTGCCAGCAGGTACCTACAGTCAATTTACCAAGAGACCCAGTACTTC,CASRYLQSIYQETQYF
14,NA,TRBV7-9,NA,TRBJ1-2,TGTGCCAGCAGCTTACCGGGAGGGGGGTATGGCTACACCTTC,CASSLPGGGYGYTF
15,NA,TRBV5-5,NA,TRBJ1-1,TGTGCCAGCAGCTTGTTTGCGTTCAGGGACACTGAAGCTTTCTTT,CASSLFAFRDTEAFF
15,few,TRBV6-5,NA,TRBJ1-3,TGTGCCAGCAGTATGCAGGGTCACTCTGGAAACACCATATATTTT,CASSMQGHSGNTIYF
13,NA,TRBV11-3,TRBD1,TRBJ1-2,TGTGCCAGCAGCCCGGGACAGAACTATGGCTACACCTTC,CASSPGQNYGYTF
13,NA,TRBV5-1,TRBD1,TRBJ2-2,TGCGCCAGCACTCCAGGGGGCCACGGGGAGCTGTTTTTT,CASTPGGHGELFF
13,NA,TRBV11-2,NA,TRBJ2-5,TGTGCCAGCAGCCAGAGGGAACAAGAGACCCAGTACTTC,CASSQREQETQYF
14,few,TRBV10-1,TRBD1,TRBJ2-1,TGCGCCAGCAGTGAGTCGCCAGGGGGTCATGAGCAGTTCTTC,CASSESPGGHEQFF
14,NA,TRBV19,TRBD1,TRBJ1-4,TGTGCCAGTAGAAGGGGGACAGTAGATGAAAAACTGTTTTTT,CASRRGTVDEKLFF
13,few,TRBV5-4,NA,TRBJ2-5,TGTGCCAGCAGCTTACCTCTCAGAGAGACCCAGTACTTC,CASSLPLRETQYF
14,few,TRBV7-2,NA,TRBJ2-2,TGTGCCAGCAGCTGGAGATCGAACACCGGGGAGCTGTTTTTT,CASSWRSNTGELFF
13,few,TRBV5-1,NA,TRBJ1-5,TGCGCCAGCAGCTTAGAGTACAATCAGCCCCAGCATTTT,CASSLEYNQPQHF
14,NA,TRBV30,TRBD1,TRBJ2-5,TGTGCCTGGAGTAGGGACAGGGGCCGGGAGACCCAGTACTTC,CAWSRDRGRETQYF
15,many,TRBV7-2,NA,TRBJ2-1,TGTGCCAGCAGCTTAGGTCCAGGATCCTACAATGAGCAGTTCTTC,CASSLGPGSYNEQFF
16,NA,TRBV10-2,TRBD2,TRBJ2-1,TGCGCCAGCAGTTTGCGGGGGGACCCCCGGTACAATGAGCAGTTCTTC,CASSLRGDPRYNEQFF
17,NA,TRBV7-2,NA,TRBJ2-1,TGTGCCAGCAGCTTTATGGTTAGAAGAGGCTCCTACAATGAGCAGTTCTTC,CASSFMVRRGSYNEQFF
13,NA,TRBV7-3,NA,TRBJ1-1,TGTGCCAGCAGCTCTGGTCCGGACACTGAAGCTTTCTTT,CASSSGPDTEAFF
18,NA,TRBV5-4,TRBD2,TRBJ2-2,TGTGCCAGCAGTCGGACTAGCGGGGGGGCGTTGAACACCGGGGAGCTGTTTTTT,CASSRTSGGALNTGELFF
12,NA,TRBV19,TRBD1,TRBJ1-1,TGTGCCAGTAGCGCAGGGACAGGTGAAGCTTTCTTT,CASSAGTGEAFF
14,NA,TRBV6-5,NA,TRBJ1-2,TGTGCCAGCAGTTCCAGGGTTCCGGGCTATGGCTACACCTTC,CASSSRVPGYGYTF